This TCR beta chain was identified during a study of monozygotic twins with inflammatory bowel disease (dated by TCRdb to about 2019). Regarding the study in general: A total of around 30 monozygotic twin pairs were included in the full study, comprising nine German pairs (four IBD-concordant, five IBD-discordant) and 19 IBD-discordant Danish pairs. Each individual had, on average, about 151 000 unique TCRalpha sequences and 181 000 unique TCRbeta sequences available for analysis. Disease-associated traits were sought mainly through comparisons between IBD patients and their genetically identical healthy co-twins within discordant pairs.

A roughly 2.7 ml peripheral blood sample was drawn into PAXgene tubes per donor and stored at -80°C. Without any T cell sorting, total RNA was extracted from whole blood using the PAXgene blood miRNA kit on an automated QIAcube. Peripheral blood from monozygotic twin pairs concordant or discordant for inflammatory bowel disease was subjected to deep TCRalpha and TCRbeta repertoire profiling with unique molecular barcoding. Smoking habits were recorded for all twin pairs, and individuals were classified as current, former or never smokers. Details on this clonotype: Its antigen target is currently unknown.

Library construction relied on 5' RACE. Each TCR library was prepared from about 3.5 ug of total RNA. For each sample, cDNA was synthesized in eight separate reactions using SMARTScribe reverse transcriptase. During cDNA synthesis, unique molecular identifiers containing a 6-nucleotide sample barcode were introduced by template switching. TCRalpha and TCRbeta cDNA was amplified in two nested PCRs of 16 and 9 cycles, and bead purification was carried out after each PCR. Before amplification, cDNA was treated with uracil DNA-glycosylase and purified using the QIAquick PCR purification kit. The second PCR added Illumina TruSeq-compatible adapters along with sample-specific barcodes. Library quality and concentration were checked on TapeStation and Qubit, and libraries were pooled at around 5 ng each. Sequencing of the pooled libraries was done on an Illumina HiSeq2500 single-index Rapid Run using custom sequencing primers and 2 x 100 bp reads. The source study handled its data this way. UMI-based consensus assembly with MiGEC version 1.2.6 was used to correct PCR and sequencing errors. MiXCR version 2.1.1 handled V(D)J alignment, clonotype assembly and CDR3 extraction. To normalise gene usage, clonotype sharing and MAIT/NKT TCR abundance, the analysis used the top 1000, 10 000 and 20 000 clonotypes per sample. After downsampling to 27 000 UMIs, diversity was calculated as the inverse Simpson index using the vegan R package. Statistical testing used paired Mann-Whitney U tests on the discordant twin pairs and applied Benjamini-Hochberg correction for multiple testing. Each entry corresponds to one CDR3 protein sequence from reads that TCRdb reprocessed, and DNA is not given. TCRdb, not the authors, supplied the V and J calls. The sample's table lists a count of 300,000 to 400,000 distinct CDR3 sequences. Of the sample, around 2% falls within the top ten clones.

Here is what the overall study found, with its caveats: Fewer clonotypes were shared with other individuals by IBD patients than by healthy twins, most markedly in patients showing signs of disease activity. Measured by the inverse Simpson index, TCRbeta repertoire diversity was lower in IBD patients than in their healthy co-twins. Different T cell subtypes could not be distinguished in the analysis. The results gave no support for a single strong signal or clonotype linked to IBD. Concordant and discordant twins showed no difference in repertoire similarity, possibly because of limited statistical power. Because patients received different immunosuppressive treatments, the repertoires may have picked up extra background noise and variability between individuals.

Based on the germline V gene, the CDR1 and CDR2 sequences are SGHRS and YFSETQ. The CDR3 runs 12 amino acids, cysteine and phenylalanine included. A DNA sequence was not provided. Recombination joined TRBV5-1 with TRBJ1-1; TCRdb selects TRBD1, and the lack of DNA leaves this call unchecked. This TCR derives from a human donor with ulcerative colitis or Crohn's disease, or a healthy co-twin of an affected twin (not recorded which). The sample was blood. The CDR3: CASSYGGMEAFF.